The present T cell receptor beta chain was sequenced within a study of long-term antiretroviral therapy in people with HIV. Treatment of all HIV participants took place in the United States. Germline V gives CDR1 SGHTA, CDR2 FQGNSA. Trimming removed 5 bases from V and 4 bases from J, with 11 bases in between. The CDR3 contains 14 residues. With respect to this clone: Its specificity is unknown.

The libraries were made with immunoSEQ v3.0 at survey level. Generated by immunoSEQ multiplex PCR, the TCRdb table keeps only in-frame clones and is missing some. Seen here are around 40,000 clones, 86% observed once, and the top ten hold around 3.9%. Findings and limits, study-wide: HIV repertoires spanned tighter CDR3 length ranges than controls did. Specimens of blood were obtained during about 2004 to 2017, possibly under older ART regimens. Clonal populations expanded prior to ART predominated within the repertoire at all time points.

J is TRBJ2-2 and V is TRBV7-2; D may be TRBD2 (7 bases). The source material was unsorted PBMCs, sampled just before starting antiretroviral therapy. This sequence originates from a woman between 18 and 30 years old with HIV. The CDR3 sequence is CASSVGGATGELFF. The CDR3 DNA is TGTGCCAGCAGCGTGGGGGGGGCCACCGGGGAGCTGTTTTTT.